One sample yielded the 10 T cell receptor beta chains listed below, sequenced in a study of T cell changes during pregnancy in multiple sclerosis. Sequencing was performed with immunoSEQ multiplex PCR; in TCRdb, only in-frame clones are kept and a portion is missing. The table lists just over 90,000 clones, roughly 91% of them singletons. The sequencing used peripheral blood, collected after pregnancy. All receptors come from a female donor in good health, enrolled as a control in a pregnancy study.

V gene TRBV11-2 combines with J gene TRBJ2-3; 9 bases agree with TRBD2. The J segment lost 2 bases and the V segment lost 1 base, leaving 1 base of the junction unmatched. Germline CDR1 is SGHAT and CDR2 is FQNNGV. This CDR3 region has 15 residues. CDR3 region: CASSLGLADTDTQYF. The CDR3 nucleotides are TGTGCCAGCAGCTTAGGACTAGCGGACACAGATACGCAGTATTTT.

This clone was recorded once. J is TRBJ2-7 and V is TRBV29-1; 8 bases map to TRBD1. V lost 5 bases, J lost 7 bases, and 13 bases stayed unmatched. CDR3 length equals 14 residues. Germline loops: CDR1 SQVTM, CDR2 ANQGSEA. In DNA form, the CDR3 reads TGCAGCGTTAGGGGGACAGGAAAGCTACTGGAGCAGTACTTC. Translated: CSVRGTGKLLEQYF.

CDR3 amino acids: CASSLMEAGNTEAFF. The CDR3 DNA reads as TGCGCCAGCAGCTTGATGGAGGCAGGGAACACTGAAGCTTTCTTT. The V gene is TRBV5-1, the J gene TRBJ1-1; D call uncertain. V was trimmed by 1 base and J by 1 base, leaving 11 bases between them. Germline lookup yields CDR1 SGHRS and CDR2 YFSETQ. The CDR3 is 15 amino acids.

A few counts support this clone. The same CDR3 arises from other DNA sequences in this sample as well. This chain connects TRBV4-2 to TRBJ1-6, with TRBD1 identical over 7 bases. V trimming: 0 bases; J trimming: 9 bases; junction bases outside the gene matches: 5. The CDR3 contains 15 residues. From germline, CDR1 is LGHNA and CDR2 YNFKEQ. The CDR3: CASSQDGTEASPLHF. CDR3 in DNA: TGTGCCAGCAGCCAAGACGGGACAGAAGCTTCACCCCTCCACTTT.

This clone has only a few counts. V and J are TRBV9 and TRBJ1-1, with TRBD1 as a possible D gene (5 bases). Germline V gene data show CDR1 as SGDLS and CDR2 as YYNGEE. This CDR3 contains 13 residues. Trimming took off 0 bases at V and 7 bases at J, with 10 bases between the two ends. CDR3 DNA: TGTGCCAGCAGCGTAGCTTCGGGGGTTGAAGCTTTCTTT. It encodes CASSVASGVEAFF.

This chain links TRBV7-8 with TRBJ2-1; no definite D call. Germline CDR1 SGHVS, CDR2 FQNEAQ. The CDR3 sequence is 12 residues long. Trimming cost V 4 bases and J 8 bases, with 9 bases left between them. CDR3: CASSSVLYEQFF. In nucleotides, the CDR3 is TGTGCCAGCAGCTCCGTCCTGTATGAGCAGTTCTTC.

This clone was recorded once. The V and J genes are TRBV4-1 and TRBJ1-3, with TRBD1 matching over 8 bases. Looked up from germline, CDR1 is MGHRA and CDR2 is YSYEKL. The CDR3 spans 16 residues. The trim removed 1 base at V and 3 bases at J, leaving 5 bases unmatched. In nucleotides, the CDR3 is TGCGCCAGCAGCCAAGGGGGACAGGACCTTGGAAACACCATATATTTT. This codes for CASSQGGQDLGNTIYF.

The rearrangement joins TRBV28 to TRBJ1-1; TRBD1 agrees at 7 bases. The CDR3 is 15 residues long. V gave up 6 bases and J gave up 1 base; unmatched junction bases: 8. Germline CDR1 MDHEN, CDR2 SYDVKM. The CDR3 here is CASSPPGQKNTEAFF. CDR3 coding DNA: TGTGCCAGCAGCCCCCCGGGACAGAAGAACACTGAAGCTTTCTTT.

The chain recombines TRBV4-3 with TRBJ1-6, with D uncertain. This CDR3 has 15 residues. V shed 0 bases and J shed 10 bases, with 13 bases lying between them. Per germline, CDR1 LGHNA and CDR2 YSLEER. The CDR3 region has the DNA TGCGCCAGCAGCCAAGATCCACGCGGGGAATCACCCCTCCACTTT. Residues: CASSQDPRGESPLHF.

The chain joins TRBV6-1 to TRBJ1-1; 10 positions agree with TRBD1. The J segment lost 1 base and the V segment lost 6 bases, leaving 5 bases of the junction unmatched. The CDR3 loop spans 15 amino acids. Per germline, CDR1 MNHNS and CDR2 SASEGT. The CDR3 nucleotides are TGTGCCAGCAGGGGACAGGGGAACGGGAACACTGAAGCTTTCTTT. It encodes CASRGQGNGNTEAFF.